These 13 T cell receptor beta chains were sequenced from one sample in a study of cytomegalovirus exposure and HLA in healthy donors. Clones were read by immunoSEQ multiplex PCR, and TCRdb kept only the in-frame ones, dropping some. Of 50,000 to 65,000 clones listed, 89% are singletons. Sequencing used PBMCs. The receptors come from a woman aged 18 to 35 in good health and CMV-seronegative.

The rearrangement joins TRBV28 to TRBJ1-5; D is unclear. Trimming took off 2 bases at V and 3 bases at J, with 8 bases between the two ends. This CDR3 region has 14 residues. Germline CDR1 reads MDHEN; CDR2 reads SYDVKM. The CDR3 coding sequence is TGTGCCAGCAGTTTACCCCGGGACAATCAGCCCCAGCATTTT. Translating gives CASSLPRDNQPQHF.

This sequence joins TRBV6-5 and TRBJ2-1, with 7 bases aligning to TRBD2. Per the germline V gene, CDR1 is MNHEY and CDR2 is SVGAGI. The V segment lost 7 bases and the J segment 2 bases; nucleotides outside the gene matches: 8. There are 15 residues in the CDR3. The CDR3 here is CASNSIAGPYNEQFF. The CDR3, as DNA: TGTGCCAGCAACTCGATAGCGGGCCCCTACAATGAGCAGTTCTTC.

V is TRBV6-5 and J is TRBJ1-6; D is ambiguous. This CDR3 has 15 amino acids. Trimming left V 2 bases short and J 0 bases short, with 5 bases between. CDR1 and CDR2 from the germline V gene are MNHEY and SVGAGI. DNA of the CDR3: TGTGCCAGCAGTTACGTTAGCTCCTATAATTCACCCCTCCACTTT. This encodes CASSYVSSYNSPLHF.

This chain joins TRBV18 and TRBJ1-5; 7 nucleotides line up with TRBD1. The junction had 8 bases not matched to a gene; V was cut back by 4 bases and J by 2 bases. The CDR3 consists of 16 residues. Germline assignment: CDR1 KGHSH and CDR2 LQKENI. CDR3 nucleotides: TGTGCCAGCTCACTACAGGGGAATGGTGGCAATCAGCCCCAGCATTTT. It encodes CASSLQGNGGNQPQHF.

V usage is TRBV15 and J usage is TRBJ2-7; possible D gene TRBD1, 6 bases. CDR1 LNHNV and CDR2 YYDKDF come from the germline V gene (reference sequence). The CDR3 has 13 amino acids. Trimming took off 3 bases at V and 0 bases at J, with 6 bases between the two ends. CDR3 protein: CATSRDSSYEQYF. For the CDR3, the DNA is TGTGCCACCAGCAGGGACAGCTCCTACGAGCAGTACTTC.

This sequence joins TRBV9 and TRBJ2-2, with 12 bases lining up with TRBD1. The germline V gene has CDR1 SGDLS and CDR2 YYNGEE. V was pared by 0 bases and J by 6 bases, with 9 bases of the junction left unmatched. CDR3 length equals 18 residues. CDR3 in amino acids: CASSVGGEGQGASGELFF. CDR3 DNA: TGTGCCAGCAGCGTAGGAGGAGAGGGACAGGGGGCTTCCGGGGAGCTGTTTTTT.

A few counts support this clone. The chain employs TRBV30 and TRBJ2-7; TRBD1 aligns across 7 bases. This CDR3 contains 13 residues. Germline assignment: CDR1 GTSNPN and CDR2 SVGIG (reference sequence). V was pared by 3 bases and J by 6 bases, with 8 bases of the junction left unmatched. The CDR3 DNA reads as TGTGCCTGGAGCCGACAGGGAGTGGTCGAGCAGTACTTC. This encodes CAWSRQGVVEQYF.

This rearrangement joins TRBV5-5 to TRBJ2-5; a weak D match, TRBD1 (5 bases). The CDR3 length is 14 residues. Trimming took off 1 base at V and 4 bases at J, with 11 bases between the two ends. The germline gives CDR1 SGHKS, CDR2 YYEKEE (reference sequence). The CDR3 is CASSLNPGRETQYF. The CDR3 DNA is TGTGCCAGCAGCTTGAACCCAGGGCGAGAGACCCAGTACTTC.

The chain uses TRBV19 and TRBJ1-5; 10 bases agree with TRBD1. Germline trimming cut 1 base from V and 3 bases from J; bases unmatched to any gene: 3. The CDR3 loop spans 16 amino acids. Per the germline V gene, CDR1 is LNHDA and CDR2 is SQIVND (reference sequence). The CDR3 sequence is CASSIGDRGLNQPQHF. The DNA for the CDR3 is TGTGCCAGTAGTATAGGAGACAGGGGGCTCAATCAGCCCCAGCATTTT.

The CDR3 DNA reads TGTGCCAGCAGCCCGCGGACTAGCGGCAGCACAGATACGCAGTATTTT. This encodes CASSPRTSGSTDTQYF. V gene TRBV7-9 combines with J gene TRBJ2-3, with 10 bases matching TRBD2. The CDR3 loop spans 16 amino acids. Germline V gene data show CDR1 as SEHNR and CDR2 as FQNEAQ (reference sequence). J was trimmed by 0 bases and V by 5 bases; bases with no gene match: 5.

This chain links TRBV19 with TRBJ1-4; weak D call: TRBD1 (6 bases). Trimming removed 6 bases at V and 5 bases at J, with 13 bases between. The germline V gene encodes CDR1 LNHDA and CDR2 SQIVND (reference sequence). CDR3 length: 14 residues. DNA for the CDR3: TGTGCCAGTAGAAGGGACAATACGAATGAAAAACTGTTTTTT. Its protein is CASRRDNTNEKLFF.

The genes are TRBV29-1 and TRBJ1-5; D gene ambiguous. The germline V gene has CDR1 SQVTM and CDR2 ANQGSEA. The V gene lost 3 bases and the J gene lost 1 base, with 10 bases spanning the gap. The CDR3 is made up of 14 amino acids. The CDR3 spells CSVDSGGSNQPQHF. The CDR3 nucleotides are TGCAGCGTTGATTCGGGTGGAAGCAATCAGCCCCAGCATTTT. The variable domain in full, completed from reference TRBV29-1 and TRBJ1-5, reads SAVISQKPSRDICQRGTSLTIQCQVDSQVTMMFWYRQQPGQSLTLIATANQGSEATYESGFVIDKFPISRPNLTFSTLTVSNMSPEDSSIYLCSVDSGGSNQPQHFGDGTRLSIL.

CDR3 region: CASSYRQGRTEAFF. In DNA form, the CDR3 reads TGTGCCAGCAGCTACCGACAGGGGAGGACTGAAGCTTTCTTT. The J gene is TRBJ1-1, the V gene TRBV7-2; 8 bases are shared with TRBD1. This CDR3 has 14 residues. CDR1 and CDR2 (germline): SGHTA, FQGNSA. Trimming took 4 bases from V and 5 from J; bases not matched to a gene: 6.